This TCR beta chain was sequenced for a study of T cells after yellow fever vaccination. Study at large: SMART-Seq v4 Ultra Low Input prepared libraries from low-cell fractions.

TCRdb called the 5' RACE reads again in MiXCR, with one record for every CDR3 protein. The sample lists hundreds of thousands of distinct CDR3 sequences; around 9.3% were seen once. V gave up 10 bases and J gave up 0 bases, with 12 bases separating them. CDR3 size: 13 residues. CDR1 is ENHRY and CDR2 is SYGVKD in the germline V gene. The TCR sequence derives from a man younger than 30 who received the YFV17D yellow fever vaccine. The sequencing here drew on CD4+ T cells sorted from PBMCs, taken 5 days after the yellow fever booster vaccination. The genes are TRBV10-3 and TRBJ1-1, with a possible D match to TRBD1 (6 bases). The CDR3 loop is CARRTELNTEAFF. The DNA for the CDR3 is TGTGCCAGAAGGACAGAGCTGAACACTGAAGCTTTCTTT.